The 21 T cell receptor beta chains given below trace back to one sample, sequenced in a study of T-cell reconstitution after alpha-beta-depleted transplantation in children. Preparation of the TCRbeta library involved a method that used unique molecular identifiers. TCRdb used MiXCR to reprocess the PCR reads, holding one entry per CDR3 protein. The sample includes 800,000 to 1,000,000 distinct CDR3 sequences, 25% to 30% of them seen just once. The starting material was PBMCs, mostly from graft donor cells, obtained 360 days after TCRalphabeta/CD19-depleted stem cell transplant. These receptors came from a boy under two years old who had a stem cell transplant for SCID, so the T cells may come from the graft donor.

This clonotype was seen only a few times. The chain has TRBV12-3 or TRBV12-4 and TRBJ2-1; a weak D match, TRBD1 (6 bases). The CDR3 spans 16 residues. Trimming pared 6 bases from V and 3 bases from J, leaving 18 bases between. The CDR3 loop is CASRTTGIKNYNEQFF. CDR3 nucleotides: TGTGCCAGCAGAACTACAGGGATAAAGAACTACAATGAGCAGTTCTTC.

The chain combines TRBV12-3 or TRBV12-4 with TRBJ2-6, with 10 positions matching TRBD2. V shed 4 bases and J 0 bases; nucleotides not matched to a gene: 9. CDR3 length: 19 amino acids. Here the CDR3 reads CASSSIGLADHSGANVLTF. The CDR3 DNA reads TGTGCCAGCAGTTCAATAGGACTAGCGGACCACTCTGGGGCCAACGTCCTGACTTTC.

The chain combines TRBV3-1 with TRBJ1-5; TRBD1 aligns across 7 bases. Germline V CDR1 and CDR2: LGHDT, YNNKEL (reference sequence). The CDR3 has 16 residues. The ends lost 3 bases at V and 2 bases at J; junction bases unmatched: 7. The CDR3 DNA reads TGTGCCAGCAGCCACACCGAAGACAGGGGCAATCAGCCCCAGCATTTT. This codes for CASSHTEDRGNQPQHF.

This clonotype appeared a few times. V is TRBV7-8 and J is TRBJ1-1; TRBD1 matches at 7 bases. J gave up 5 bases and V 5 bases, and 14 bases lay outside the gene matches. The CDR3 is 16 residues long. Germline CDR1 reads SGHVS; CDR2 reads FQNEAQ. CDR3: CASSLPTGKVLTEAFF. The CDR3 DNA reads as TGTGCCAGCAGCCTACCGACAGGGAAGGTACTGACTGAAGCTTTCTTT.

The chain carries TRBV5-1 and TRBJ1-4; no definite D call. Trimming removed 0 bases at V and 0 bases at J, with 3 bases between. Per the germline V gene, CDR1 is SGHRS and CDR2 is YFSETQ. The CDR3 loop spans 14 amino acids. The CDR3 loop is CASSLVSTNEKLFF. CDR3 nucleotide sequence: TGCGCCAGCAGCTTGGTGTCAACTAATGAAAAACTGTTTTTT.

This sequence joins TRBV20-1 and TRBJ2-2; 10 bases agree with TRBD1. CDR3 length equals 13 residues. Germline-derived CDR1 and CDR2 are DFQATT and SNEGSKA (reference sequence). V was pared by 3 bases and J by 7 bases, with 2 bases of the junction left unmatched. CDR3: CSARTGGNGELFF. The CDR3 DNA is TGCAGTGCTAGGACAGGGGGCAACGGGGAGCTGTTTTTT.

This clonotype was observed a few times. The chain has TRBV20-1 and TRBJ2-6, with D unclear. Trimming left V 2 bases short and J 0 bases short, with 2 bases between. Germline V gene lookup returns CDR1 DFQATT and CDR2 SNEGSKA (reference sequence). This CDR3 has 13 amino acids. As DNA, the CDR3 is TGCAGTGCTAGACACTCTGGGGCCAACGTCCTGACTTTC. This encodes CSARHSGANVLTF.

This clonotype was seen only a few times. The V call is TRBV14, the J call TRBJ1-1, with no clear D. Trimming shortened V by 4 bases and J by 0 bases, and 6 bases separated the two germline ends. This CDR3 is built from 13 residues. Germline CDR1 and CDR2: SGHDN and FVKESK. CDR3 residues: CASSRFMNTEAFF. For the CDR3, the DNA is TGTGCCAGCAGCCGGTTCATGAACACTGAAGCTTTCTTT.

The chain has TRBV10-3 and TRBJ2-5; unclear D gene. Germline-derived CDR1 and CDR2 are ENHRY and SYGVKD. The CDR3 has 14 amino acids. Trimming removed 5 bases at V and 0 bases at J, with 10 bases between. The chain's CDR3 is CAISTDSYQETQYF. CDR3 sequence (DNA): TGTGCCATCAGTACCGACTCGTACCAAGAGACCCAGTACTTC.

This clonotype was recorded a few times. The CDR3, as DNA: TGCGCCAGCAGCTTGGGACTAACAGGGGCTTTAAATTCACCCCTCCACTTT. Translation: CASSLGLTGALNSPLHF. The chain combines TRBV5-1 with TRBJ1-6; 7 positions agree with TRBD1. The length of the CDR3 is 17 residues. Losses at the gene ends were 0 bases for V and 7 bases for J; bases not matched to a gene: 10. Germline V CDR1 and CDR2: SGHRS, YFSETQ. The whole variable domain, filled in from reference TRBV5-1 and TRBJ1-6, reads KAGVTQTPRYLIKTRGQQVTLSCSPISGHRSVSWYQQTPGQGLQFLFEYFSETQRNKGNFPGRFSGRQFSNSRSEMNVSTLELGDSALYLCASSLGLTGALNSPLHFGNGTRLTVT.

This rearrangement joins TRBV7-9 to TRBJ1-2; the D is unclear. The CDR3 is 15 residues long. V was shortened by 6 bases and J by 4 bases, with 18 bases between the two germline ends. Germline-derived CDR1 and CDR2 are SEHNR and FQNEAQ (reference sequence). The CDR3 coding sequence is TGTGCCAGCAGTCCACAGCGTAATTCCGTCTATGGCTACACCTTC. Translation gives CASSPQRNSVYGYTF.

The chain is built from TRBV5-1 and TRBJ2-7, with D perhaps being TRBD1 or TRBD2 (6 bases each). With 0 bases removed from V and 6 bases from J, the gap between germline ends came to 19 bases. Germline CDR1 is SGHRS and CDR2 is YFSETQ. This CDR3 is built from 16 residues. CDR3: CASSLDWGARSGEQYF. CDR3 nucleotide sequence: TGCGCCAGCAGCTTGGATTGGGGGGCGCGGAGCGGCGAGCAGTACTTC. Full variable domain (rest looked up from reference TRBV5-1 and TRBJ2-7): KAGVTQTPRYLIKTRGQQVTLSCSPISGHRSVSWYQQTPGQGLQFLFEYFSETQRNKGNFPGRFSGRQFSNSRSEMNVSTLELGDSALYLCASSLDWGARSGEQYFGPGTRLTVT.

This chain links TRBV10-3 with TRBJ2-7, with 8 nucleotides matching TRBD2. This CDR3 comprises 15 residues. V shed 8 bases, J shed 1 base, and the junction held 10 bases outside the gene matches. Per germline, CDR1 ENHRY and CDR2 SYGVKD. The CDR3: CAIATGAGGSYEQYF. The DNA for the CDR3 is TGTGCCATCGCCACGGGGGCGGGGGGATCCTACGAGCAGTACTTC.

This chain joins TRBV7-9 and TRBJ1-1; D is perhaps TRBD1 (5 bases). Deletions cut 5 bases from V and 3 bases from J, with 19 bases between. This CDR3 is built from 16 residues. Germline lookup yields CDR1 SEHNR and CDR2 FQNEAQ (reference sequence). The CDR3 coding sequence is TGTGCCAGCAGCCGCACAATCAGGGAGGCCGACACTGAAGCTTTCTTT. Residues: CASSRTIREADTEAFF. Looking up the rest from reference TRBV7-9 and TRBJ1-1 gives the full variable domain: DTGVSQNPRHKITKRGQNVTFRCDPISEHNRLYWYRQTLGQGPEFLTYFQNEAQLEKSRLLSDRFSAERPKGSFSTLEIQRTEQGDSAMYLCASSRTIREADTEAFFGQGTRLTVV.

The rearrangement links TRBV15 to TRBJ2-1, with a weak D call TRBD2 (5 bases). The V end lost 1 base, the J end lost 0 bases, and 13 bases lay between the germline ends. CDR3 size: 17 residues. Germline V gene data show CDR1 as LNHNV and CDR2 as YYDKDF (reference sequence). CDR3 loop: CATSRGFGVSSYNEQFF. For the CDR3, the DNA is TGTGCCACCAGCAGAGGCTTCGGGGTAAGCTCCTACAATGAGCAGTTCTTC.

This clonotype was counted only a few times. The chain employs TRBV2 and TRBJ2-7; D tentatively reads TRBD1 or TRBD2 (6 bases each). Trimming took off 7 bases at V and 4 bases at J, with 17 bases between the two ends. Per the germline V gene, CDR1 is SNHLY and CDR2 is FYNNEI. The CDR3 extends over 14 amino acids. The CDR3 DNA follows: TGTGCCAGCAATCGGGAGACAGGACGATACGAGCAGTACTTC. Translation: CASNRETGRYEQYF.

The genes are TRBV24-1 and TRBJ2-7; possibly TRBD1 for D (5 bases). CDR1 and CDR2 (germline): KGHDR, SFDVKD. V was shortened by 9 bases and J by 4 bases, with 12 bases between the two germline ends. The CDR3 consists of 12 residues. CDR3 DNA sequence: TGTGCCACCGGGGCGGTCAGATACGAGCAGTACTTC. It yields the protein CATGAVRYEQYF.

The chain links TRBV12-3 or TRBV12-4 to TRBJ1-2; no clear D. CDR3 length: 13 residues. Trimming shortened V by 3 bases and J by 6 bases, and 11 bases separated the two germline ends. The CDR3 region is CASSFGGVDGYTF. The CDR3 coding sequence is TGTGCCAGCAGTTTTGGCGGGGTTGATGGCTACACCTTC.

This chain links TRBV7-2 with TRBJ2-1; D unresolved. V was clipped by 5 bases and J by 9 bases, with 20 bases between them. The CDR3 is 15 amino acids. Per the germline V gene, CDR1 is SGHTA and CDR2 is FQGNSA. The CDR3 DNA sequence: TGTGCCAGCAGCCCCCGACGTCTGGTATTGAGTGAGCAGTTCTTC. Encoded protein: CASSPRRLVLSEQFF.

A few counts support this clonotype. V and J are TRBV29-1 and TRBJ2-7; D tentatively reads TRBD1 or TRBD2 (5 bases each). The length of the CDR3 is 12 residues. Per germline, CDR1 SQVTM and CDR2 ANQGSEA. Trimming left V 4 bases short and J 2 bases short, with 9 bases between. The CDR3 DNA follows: TGCAGCGTTGGGGACGGTCCCTACGAGCAGTACTTC. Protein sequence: CSVGDGPYEQYF.

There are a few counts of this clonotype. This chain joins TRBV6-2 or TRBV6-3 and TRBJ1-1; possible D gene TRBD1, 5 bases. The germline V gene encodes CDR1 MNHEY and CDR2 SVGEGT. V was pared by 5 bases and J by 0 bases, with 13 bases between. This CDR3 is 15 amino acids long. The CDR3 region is CASSPGDRLNTEAFF. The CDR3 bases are TGTGCCAGCAGTCCCGGCGACAGATTGAACACTGAAGCTTTCTTT.